The following is a T cell receptor (beta chain) sequence with its context. No antigen is known for it. Each CDR3 protein gets one entry after TCRdb re-called the reads with MiXCR. The sample lists tens of thousands of distinct CDR3 sequences; 45% to 50% were seen once. The entry originates in a study of T cell repertoires in cytomegalovirus infection. Broader study findings: CMV-specific HLA-C-restricted TCR beta clonotypes dominated the ex vivo response.

The sequence was collected from a human donor in good health (CMV status not recorded). Some clones in this sample may be carry-over from other donors' samples. The sample in question was CD8+ T cells from cultured PBMCs, obtained from culture after CMV antigen stimulation.

The DNA for the CDR3 is TGTGCCAGCAGTCCTAGCGGAGCTCGCTACAATGAGCAGTTCTTC. Its translation: CASSPSGARYNEQFF. V and J are TRBV28 and TRBJ2-1; 7 nucleotides line up with TRBD2. V was clipped by 5 bases and J by 3 bases; unmatched bases: 7. The CDR3 runs 15 residues. Per germline, CDR1 MDHEN and CDR2 SYDVKM. Full variable domain (outside the CDR3, taken from reference TRBV28 and TRBJ2-1): DVKVTQSSRYLVKRTGEKVFLECVQDMDHENMFWYRQDPGLGLRLIYFSYDVKMKEKGDIPEGYSVSREKKERFSLILESASTNQTSMYLCASSPSGARYNEQFFGPGTRLTVL.